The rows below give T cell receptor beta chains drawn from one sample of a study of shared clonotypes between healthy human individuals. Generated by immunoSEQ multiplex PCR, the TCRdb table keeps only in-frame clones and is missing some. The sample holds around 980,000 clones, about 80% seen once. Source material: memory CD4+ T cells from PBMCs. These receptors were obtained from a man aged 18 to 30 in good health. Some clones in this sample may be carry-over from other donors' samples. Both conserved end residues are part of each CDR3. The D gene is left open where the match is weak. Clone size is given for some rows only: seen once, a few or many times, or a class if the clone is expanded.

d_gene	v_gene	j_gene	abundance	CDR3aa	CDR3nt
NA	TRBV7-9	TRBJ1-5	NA	CASSSTKGDSNQPQHF	TGTGCCAGCAGCTCAACGAAAGGGGATAGCAATCAGCCCCAGCATTTT
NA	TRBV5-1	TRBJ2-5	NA	CASSPMGGGSETQYF	TGCGCCAGCAGCCCAATGGGAGGAGGATCAGAGACCCAGTACTTC
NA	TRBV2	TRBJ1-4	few	CASSERGIEKLFF	TGTGCCAGCAGTGAACGGGGGATTGAAAAACTGTTTTTT
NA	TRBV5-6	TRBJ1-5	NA	CASSLSQSGGNQPQHF	TGTGCCAGCAGCTTGTCCCAATCGGGGGGCAATCAGCCCCAGCATTTT
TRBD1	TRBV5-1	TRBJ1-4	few	CASSLGTGNEKLFF	TGCGCCAGCAGCTTAGGGACAGGGAATGAAAAACTGTTTTTT
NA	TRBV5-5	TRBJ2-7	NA	CASSLGGTLTHEQYF	TGTGCCAGCAGCTTGGGTGGGACATTAACCCACGAGCAGTACTTC
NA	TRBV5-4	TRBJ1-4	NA	CASSLTGIATNEKLFF	TGTGCCAGCAGCTTGACAGGGATTGCAACTAATGAAAAACTGTTTTTT
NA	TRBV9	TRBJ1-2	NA	CASSRADVSGYTF	TGTGCCAGCAGCAGGGCCGATGTCTCTGGCTACACCTTC
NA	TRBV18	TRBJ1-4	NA	CASSLRQRRTNEKLFF	TGTGCCAGCTCACTTAGACAGAGACGCACTAATGAAAAACTGTTTTTT
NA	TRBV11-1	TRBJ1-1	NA	CASSFRAGANTEAFF	TGTGCCAGCAGCTTTCGGGCGGGGGCGAACACTGAAGCTTTCTTT
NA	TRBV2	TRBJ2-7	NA	CASSPQSGRGQYF	TGTGCCAGCAGCCCCCAAAGTGGGCGGGGGCAGTACTTC
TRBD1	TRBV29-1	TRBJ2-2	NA	CSAGQGGGELFF	TGCAGCGCCGGACAGGGCGGGGGGGAGCTGTTTTTT
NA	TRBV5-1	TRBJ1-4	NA	CASSGQGSSQEKLFF	TGCGCCAGCAGCGGACAAGGGTCGTCACAGGAAAAACTGTTTTTT
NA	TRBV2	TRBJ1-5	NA	CASSEIRRDNQPQHF	TGTGCCAGCAGTGAGATTCGCCGGGACAATCAGCCCCAGCATTTT
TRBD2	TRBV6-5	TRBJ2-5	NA	CASSSRLAGDYETQYF	TGTGCCAGCAGTTCGAGACTAGCGGGAGATTACGAGACCCAGTACTTC
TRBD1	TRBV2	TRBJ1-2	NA	CASSRQGVDYGYTF	TGTGCCAGCAGCCGACAGGGGGTTGACTATGGCTACACCTTC
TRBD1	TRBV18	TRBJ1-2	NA	CASSQGTGAGYTF	TGTGCCAGCTCACAGGGGACAGGGGCCGGCTACACCTTC
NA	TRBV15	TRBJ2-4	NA	CATSSGPYVNIQYF	TGTGCCACCAGCTCGGGTCCGTATGTGAACATTCAGTACTTC
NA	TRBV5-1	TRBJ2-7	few	CASGWNPGVYEQYF	TGCGCCAGCGGGTGGAACCCAGGAGTCTACGAGCAGTACTTC
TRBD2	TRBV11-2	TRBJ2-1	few	CASSLRLAGRSSYNEQFF	TGTGCCAGCAGCTTACGTCTAGCGGGAAGATCGTCCTACAATGAGCAGTTCTTC
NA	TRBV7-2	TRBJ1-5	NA	CASSLGLWSEGPQHF	TGTGCCAGCAGCTTAGGTCTGTGGTCCGAAGGGCCCCAGCATTTT
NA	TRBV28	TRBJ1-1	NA	CASSLSRGTAEAFF	TGTGCCAGCAGTTTAAGTCGGGGGACCGCTGAAGCTTTCTTT
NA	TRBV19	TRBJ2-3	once	CASNAQLTDTQYF	TGTGCCAGTAACGCCCAGCTCACAGATACGCAGTATTTT
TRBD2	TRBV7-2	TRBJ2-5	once	CASSLAGGRLETQYF	TGTGCCAGCAGCTTGGCGGGAGGGCGGTTGGAGACCCAGTACTTC
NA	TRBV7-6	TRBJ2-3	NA	CASSLAGGRLVTDTQYF	TGTGCCAGCAGCTTAGCCGGGGGACGTCTTGTCACAGATACGCAGTATTTT